What follows are 18 T cell receptor beta chains derived from one specimen sequenced in a study of CD8+ T cells in alopecia areata. Following extraction, RNA underwent reverse transcription to cDNA, which served as the sequencing template. The assay was immunoSEQ multiplex PCR, and TCRdb's table has in-frame clones only and misses some. The sample lists around 140,000 clones, approximately 50% seen once, with roughly 0.9% in the top ten. The sequencing here drew on CD4+ T cells sorted from blood, taken at week 0. These receptors originate from a human donor with alopecia areata.

The V and J genes are TRBV11-2 and TRBJ2-1; weak D call: TRBD2 (5 bases). Trimming left V 0 bases short and J 10 bases short, with 16 bases between. The V gene's germline CDR1 is SGHAT and CDR2 FQNNGV. This CDR3 is built from 15 residues. CDR3 loop: CASSLDTRARGEQFF. The DNA of the CDR3 is TGTGCCAGCAGCTTAGACACCCGCGCCCGCGGGGAGCAGTTCTTC. Using reference TRBV11-2 and TRBJ2-1 for the parts outside the CDR3, the full variable domain is EAGVAQSPRYKIIEKRQSVAFWCNPISGHATLYWYQQILGQGPKLLIQFQNNGVVDDSQLPKDRFSAERLKGVDSTLKIQPAKLEDSAVYLCASSLDTRARGEQFFGPGTRLTVL.

This clone came up a few times. The V and J genes are TRBV27 and TRBJ1-1; D possibly corresponds to TRBD1 (5 bases). CDR1 and CDR2 from the germline V gene are MNHEY and SMNVEV (reference sequence). The germline V and J ends were trimmed by 5 bases and 4 bases, with 11 bases remaining between them. This CDR3 is 13 amino acids long. CDR3 loop: CASSPGQGTEAFF. The CDR3 DNA reads as TGTGCCAGCAGTCCGGGGCAGGGCACTGAAGCTTTCTTT.

CDR3 residues: CASSYQGGRPGANVLTF. CDR3 sequence (DNA): TGTGCCAGCAGTTACCAAGGGGGCAGGCCTGGGGCCAACGTCCTGACTTTC. The chain is built from TRBV6-8 and TRBJ2-6, with TRBD1 matching 7 bases. Germline CDR1 MNHGY, CDR2 SAAAGT. This CDR3 contains 17 residues. J gave up 2 bases and V 2 bases, and 6 bases lay outside the gene matches.

The rearrangement uses TRBV11-1 and TRBJ2-1; 9 bases match TRBD2. Germline V gene sequence: CDR1 SGHAT, CDR2 FQDESV (reference sequence). CDR3 size: 17 residues. V was clipped by 3 bases and J by 4 bases; unmatched bases: 10. This CDR3 is CASSFSAWLAGYNEQFF. DNA for the CDR3: TGTGCCAGCAGCTTTTCGGCTTGGCTAGCGGGGTACAATGAGCAGTTCTTC.

CDR3 sequence reads: CASSLASGPAFGGIQYF. CDR3 nucleotides: TGTGCCAGCAGCTTAGCGTCTGGACCCGCCTTTGGGGGCATTCAGTACTTC. V gene TRBV7-9 combines with J gene TRBJ2-4; the D gene could be TRBD1 or TRBD2 (5 bases each). There are 17 residues in the CDR3. Trimming removed 0 bases from V and 9 bases from J, with 21 bases in between. Germline V CDR1 and CDR2: SEHNR, FQNEAQ (reference sequence).

This clone was counted a few times. The chain combines TRBV14 with TRBJ2-1, with 11 nucleotides matching TRBD2. This CDR3 contains 13 residues. Trimming cost V 4 bases and J 10 bases; bases outside gene matches: 3. In germline, CDR1 is SGHDN, CDR2 FVKESK. The CDR3 DNA sequence: TGTGCCAGCAGCCTCCGACTAGCGGGGGAGCAGTTCTTC. Translation gives CASSLRLAGEQFF.

In nucleotides, the CDR3 is TGCGCCAGCAGCTTGGTCGGGGGAGACGGTTACGAGCAGTACTTC. Its translation: CASSLVGGDGYEQYF. The rearrangement links TRBV5-1 to TRBJ2-7, with D possibly matching TRBD2 (6 bases). The length of the CDR3 is 15 residues. CDR1 SGHRS and CDR2 YFSETQ come from the germline V gene. V was trimmed by 0 bases and J by 4 bases, leaving 14 bases between them.

The CDR3 protein is CASSSQPNTEAFF. CDR3 sequence (DNA): TGTGCCAGCAGCTCCCAACCGAACACTGAAGCTTTCTTT. The V gene is TRBV7-3, the J gene TRBJ1-1; D is undetermined. V was trimmed by 4 bases and J by 1 base, leaving 7 bases between them. The CDR3 runs 13 residues. Germline V CDR1 and CDR2: SGHTA, FQGTGA.

This rearrangement joins TRBV19 to TRBJ2-2; D is uncertain. The CDR3 is 13 residues long. Trimming pared 3 bases from V and 6 bases from J, leaving 8 bases between. Germline V gene sequence: CDR1 LNHDA, CDR2 SQIVND (reference sequence). The CDR3 is CASSIIGAGELFF. CDR3 DNA: TGTGCCAGTAGTATCATTGGGGCCGGGGAGCTGTTTTTT.

This clone appeared a single time. The chain is built from TRBV6-1 and TRBJ2-3, with D possibly being TRBD2 (5 bases). The CDR3 runs to 16 residues. The V end was cut by 4 bases, the J end by 6 bases, with 20 bases between. CDR1 MNHNS and CDR2 SASEGT come from the germline V gene. CDR3 sequence reads: CASSGRIARPSDTQYF. CDR3 nucleotides: TGTGCCAGCAGTGGTAGAATAGCGCGACCCTCGGATACGCAGTATTTT.

V and J are TRBV28 and TRBJ2-7, with a tentative D call TRBD1 (6 bases). CDR1 MDHEN and CDR2 SYDVKM come from the germline V gene. V was clipped by 6 bases and J by 7 bases, with 16 bases between them. There are 13 residues in the CDR3. In DNA, the CDR3 is TGTGCCAGCAGCTCAACAGGGTCTGGGGAGCAGTACTTC. It is translated as CASSSTGSGEQYF.

J is TRBJ1-1 and V is TRBV25-1, with unresolved D. The CDR3 sequence is 11 residues long. Germline loops: CDR1 MGHDK, CDR2 SYGVNS. Trimming pared 4 bases from V and 7 bases from J, leaving 7 bases between. The CDR3 nucleotides are TGTGCCAGCAGTGGCGGGGTTGAAGCTTTCTTT. It yields the protein CASSGGVEAFF.

The rearrangement joins TRBV29-1 to TRBJ1-5, with 7 positions matching TRBD1. Trimming removed 4 bases from V and 4 bases from J; junction bases left unmatched: 4. Per the germline V gene, CDR1 is SQVTM and CDR2 is ANQGSEA. CDR3 length: 13 amino acids. In nucleotides, the CDR3 is TGCAGCGTTGGACAGGGATTAAATCAGCCCCAGCATTTT. Its protein product is CSVGQGLNQPQHF.

There are a few counts of this clone. The chain couples TRBV13 to TRBJ2-7; no reliable D call. Trimming cost V 0 bases and J 0 bases, with 3 bases left between them. The CDR3 covers 13 residues. Germline V gene sequence: CDR1 PRHDT, CDR2 FYEKMQ (reference sequence). The CDR3 DNA reads TGTGCCAGCAGCTTAGGAGGCTCCTACGAGCAGTACTTC. This codes for CASSLGGSYEQYF.

This clone was found a few times. This sequence joins TRBV5-1 and TRBJ1-4; TRBD1 matches at 7 bases. Trimming removed 4 bases from V and 5 bases from J; junction bases left unmatched: 11. Per germline, CDR1 SGHRS and CDR2 YFSETQ. CDR3 size: 16 residues. CDR3: CASSMTPGQPNEKLFF. CDR3 nucleotides: TGCGCCAGCAGCATGACTCCGGGACAGCCAAATGAAAAACTGTTTTTT.

The chain has TRBV29-1 and TRBJ1-1; the D is unclear. Germline lookup yields CDR1 SQVTM and CDR2 ANQGSEA. The CDR3 spans 14 residues. V shed 4 bases and J shed 4 bases, with 16 bases lying between them. CDR3 residues: CSVVEGRQSTEAFF. CDR3 coding DNA: TGCAGCGTTGTTGAGGGCAGGCAGAGCACTGAAGCTTTCTTT.

This rearrangement joins TRBV5-6 to TRBJ2-5, with 7 bases identical to TRBD2. The J call may be incorrect, as the DNA end agrees better with TRBJ2-7. This CDR3 has 15 amino acids. Per the germline V gene, CDR1 is SGHDT and CDR2 is YYEEEE. Here the CDR3 DNA reads TGTGCCAGCAGCTTGTCGGGGGAGGGCCGCTACGAGCAGTACTTC. Encoded protein: CASSLSGEGRYEQYF.

The chain combines TRBV29-1 with TRBJ2-1, with 11 bases identical to TRBD2. The CDR3 extends over 16 amino acids. J was trimmed by 5 bases and V by 0 bases; bases with no gene match: 6. The germline gives CDR1 SQVTM, CDR2 ANQGSEA. CDR3 region: CSVEDISSGRDNEQFF. CDR3 nucleotides: TGCAGCGTTGAAGATATAAGTAGCGGGAGGGACAATGAGCAGTTCTTC.